Listed below are T cell receptor beta chains from one sample, sequenced in a study of PD-1 blockade in classical Hodgkin lymphoma. Sequencing was performed with immunoSEQ multiplex PCR; in TCRdb, only in-frame clones are kept and a portion is missing. The table records under 95,000 clones, around 90% of them present only once. This specimen was peripheral blood mononuclear cells (PBMCs), taken before the second cycle of nivolumab. All receptors derive from a human donor with classical Hodgkin lymphoma. Each CDR3 is given with its conserved first and last residue.

V gene,J gene,CDR3 protein
TRBV5-4,TRBJ1-2,CASSLGGAGGYTF
TRBV2,TRBJ2-7,CASRKSGTDYYEQYF
TRBV4-2,TRBJ2-7,CASSELAGDNYEQYF
TRBV6-1,TRBJ2-2,CASTPGHNTGELFF
TRBV10-1,TRBJ2-1,CASSAYPGAEQFF
TRBV28,TRBJ2-7,CASSSPGAGVDYEQYF
TRBV21-1,TRBJ1-2,CASSKSGGARGYTF
TRBV6-1,TRBJ1-6,CASSNWGTSSPLHF
TRBV6-5,TRBJ2-1,CASSYSLAGNEQFF
TRBV6-6,TRBJ1-3,CASRRVAGNTIYF
TRBV29-1,TRBJ1-4,CSVEDRGPEKLFF
TRBV7-2,TRBJ1-3,CASSLARGSSGNTIYF
TRBV25-1,TRBJ2-3,CASSTADRVSDTQYF
TRBV5-4,TRBJ2-3,CASSLIDSRTDTQYF
TRBV4-1,TRBJ1-4,CASSRGGEKLFF
TRBV2,TRBJ1-3,CASSGQSNTIYF
TRBV14,TRBJ1-1,CASSQVTGIMNTEAFF
TRBV9,TRBJ1-1,CASSVGDRGQAEAFF
TRBV27,TRBJ2-1,CASGFSSYNEQFF
TRBV5-1,TRBJ2-5,CASSSSGPSETQYF
TRBV28,TRBJ2-1,CASSLSGEPFF
TRBV10-2,TRBJ2-7,CASGKRLAGDVEQYF
TRBV7-8,TRBJ2-2,CASRRDPTGELFF
TRBV10-1,TRBJ1-1,CASSSPGNTEAFF
TRBV19,TRBJ2-3,CASSVLAGGIDTQYF
TRBV5-5,TRBJ2-4,CASSLISSKNIQYF
TRBV29-1,TRBJ1-5,CSVGGQGNQPQHF
TRBV18,TRBJ1-3,CASSPGQGSGNTIYF
TRBV5-1,TRBJ2-1,CASSGGVTEGSYNEQFF
TRBV5-1,TRBJ2-7,CASSLETGGTYEQYF
TRBV14,TRBJ2-2,CASSQILGAREELFF
TRBV7-9,TRBJ1-1,CASSLRGRNTEAFF
TRBV18,TRBJ2-1,CASSPSGVSEQFF
TRBV19,TRBJ2-2,CASSLGVGELFF
TRBV5-6,TRBJ2-7,CASSNQGNEQYF
TRBV27,TRBJ2-7,CASSLERGSPYEQYF
TRBV10-2,TRBJ2-7,CASSESRGRVNEQYF
TRBV19,TRBJ2-2,CASSLGLGELFF
TRBV19,TRBJ2-1,CASNGLAGANEQFF
TRBV27,TRBJ2-7,CASSFRGTGGSYEQYF
TRBV30,TRBJ2-1,CAWERGGYNEQFF
TRBV30,TRBJ2-2,CAWSVLGGGELFF
TRBV5-6,TRBJ2-7,CASSLSLAGPYEQYF
TRBV7-2,TRBJ2-1,CASSLEVSGIDEQFF
TRBV18,TRBJ1-1,CASSLAEGAFF
TRBV2,TRBJ2-5,CASSGRQGETQYF
TRBV7-9,TRBJ2-5,CASSYSGNYQETQYF
TRBV11-2,TRBJ2-2,CASSPTNRNTGELFF
TRBV28,TRBJ1-3,CASSSPGQYSGNTIYF
TRBV10-3,TRBJ2-2,CATRGREVRTGELFF
TRBV14,TRBJ2-7,CASSQGQGTYEQYF
TRBV5-5,TRBJ2-6,CASSQSRGAGANVLTF
TRBV7-9,TRBJ2-5,CASSLEFRETQYF
TRBV11-2,TRBJ1-2,CASSLRTLLYGYTF
TRBV30,TRBJ1-6,CAWSVTVDNSPLHF
TRBV15,TRBJ2-1,CATSRERARYNEQFF
TRBV5-1,TRBJ1-1,CASSLVGGQGARNEAFF